This T cell receptor (beta chain) was found in a study of T cells in women clearing cervical HPV infection. Looking at the study overall: Case blood drawn at lesion detection; control blood after infection cleared.

A word on this clone: The read ends 3 residues early relative to the CDR3; the germline J gene fills the gap.

The table came from immunoSEQ multiplex PCR; TCRdb's copy has only in-frame clones and leaves some out. The specimen's table records fewer than 35,000 clones. Germline loops: CDR1 LNHDA, CDR2 SQIVND (reference sequence). Trimming shortened V by 0 bases and J by 9 bases, and 15 bases separated the two germline ends. There are 15 residues in the CDR3. The rearrangement uses TRBV19 and TRBJ1-5; D may be TRBD1 (5 bases). The source material was blood buffy coat. The receptor's source is a woman between 18 and 70 years old with a cervical HPV16 infection that either progressed to CIN3+ or cleared (not recorded which). The CDR3 bases that were read are TGTGCCAGTAGTATAGAGTTGACAGCCTGGAGGCCC. Amino acid sequence: CASSIELTAWRP. The entire CDR3 protein is CASSIELTAWRPQHF.